The 9 T cell receptor beta chains reported below all come from one sample, sequenced in a study of cytomegalovirus exposure and HLA in healthy donors. Primers for the PCR totalled 60 Vbeta and 13 Jbeta. Sequencing was performed with immunoSEQ multiplex PCR; in TCRdb, only in-frame clones are kept and a portion is missing. Among about 61,000 clones, roughly 90% were seen once, and the ten largest hold about 1.6%. Sequenced: PBMCs. The receptor set was obtained from a man aged 25-45 years in good health and CMV-seropositive.

This clone showed up just once. The chain recombines TRBV14 with TRBJ2-2; unclear D gene. The CDR3 runs to 16 residues. Germline V gives CDR1 SGHDN, CDR2 FVKESK. The V and J ends lost 0 bases and 0 bases respectively, with 8 bases between them. CDR3 region: CASSQEPSPNTGELFF. The CDR3 nucleotides are TGTGCCAGCAGCCAAGAACCCAGTCCGAACACCGGGGAGCTGTTTTTT.

J is TRBJ1-3 and V is TRBV11-2; 7 bases match TRBD1. The CDR3 has 15 residues. The trim removed 5 bases at V and 0 bases at J, leaving 4 bases unmatched. From germline, CDR1 is SGHAT and CDR2 FQNNGV. CDR3 region: CASSQGQSSGNTIYF. CDR3 in DNA: TGTGCCAGCAGCCAGGGACAGAGCTCTGGAAACACCATATATTTT. Drawing the rest from reference TRBV11-2 and TRBJ1-3, the complete variable domain is EAGVAQSPRYKIIEKRQSVAFWCNPISGHATLYWYQQILGQGPKLLIQFQNNGVVDDSQLPKDRFSAERLKGVDSTLKIQPAKLEDSAVYLCASSQGQSSGNTIYFGEGSWLTVV.

The chain uses TRBV6-5 and TRBJ1-6; TRBD1 agrees at 7 bases. The germline CDR1 and CDR2 sequences are MNHEY and SVGAGI. V shed 6 bases, J shed 9 bases, and the junction held 8 bases outside the gene matches. This CDR3 has 14 amino acids. CDR3 sequence (DNA): TGTGCCAGCAGCCGACAGGGCGCGGGTTCACCCCTCCACTTT. The encoded protein is CASSRQGAGSPLHF.

The gene calls are TRBV5-1 and TRBJ2-5, with 7 bases aligning to TRBD1. V shed 0 bases, J shed 5 bases, and the junction held 7 bases outside the gene matches. The CDR3 totals 15 residues. CDR1 is SGHRS, CDR2 YFSETQ, per germline. The CDR3 DNA reads TGCGCCAGCAGCTTGGGGACAGGACTGGAGGAGACCCAGTACTTC. It translates to CASSLGTGLEETQYF.

The CDR3 spells CASSQQLGANYGYTF. The CDR3 DNA reads TGTGCCAGCAGTCAACAACTTGGAGCTAACTATGGCTACACCTTC. This chain connects TRBV5-5 to TRBJ1-2; no clear D gene. From germline, CDR1 is SGHKS and CDR2 YYEKEE (reference sequence). The V end was cut by 5 bases, the J end by 0 bases, with 14 bases between. This CDR3 contains 15 residues.

The CDR3 DNA follows: TGTGCCAGCAGTTATTATACAGGCTGCGAGCAGTACTTC. Translating gives CASSYYTGCEQYF. The V and J genes are TRBV6-5 and TRBJ2-7; TRBD1 is a possible D gene (5 bases). V gave up 3 bases and J gave up 6 bases, with 12 bases separating them. Germline lookup yields CDR1 MNHEY and CDR2 SVGAGI. The length of the CDR3 is 13 residues.

This rearrangement joins TRBV4-1 to TRBJ1-2; tentatively, D is TRBD1 (5 bases). V was shortened by 3 bases and J by 2 bases, with 13 bases between the two germline ends. Looked up from germline, CDR1 is MGHRA and CDR2 is YSYEKL. There are 15 residues in the CDR3. CDR3 residues: CASSQEIQGNYGYTF. CDR3 in DNA: TGCGCCAGCAGCCAGGAAATTCAGGGAAACTATGGCTACACCTTC.

The V call is TRBV15, the J call TRBJ2-7; D possibly corresponds to TRBD1 (7 bases). V lost 5 bases and J 5 bases, leaving 19 bases between the germline ends. The CDR3 has 15 residues. CDR1 and CDR2 (germline): LNHNV, YYDKDF (reference sequence). The CDR3 is CATSGAGTGEHEQYF. DNA of the CDR3: TGTGCCACCAGCGGGGCGGGAACAGGGGAGCACGAGCAGTACTTC.

CDR3 amino acids: CASSFQTSNSPLHF. CDR3 in DNA: TGTGCCAGTAGTTTCCAGACTAGTAATTCACCCCTCCACTTT. V and J are TRBV19 and TRBJ1-6; D not certain. The V gene lost 5 bases and the J gene lost 6 bases, with 11 bases spanning the gap. This CDR3 spans 14 amino acids. From germline, CDR1 is LNHDA and CDR2 SQIVND (reference sequence).